This T cell receptor (beta chain) derives from a study of cytomegalovirus exposure and HLA in healthy donors. Study-level points and caveats: According to a subsequent analysis, TCR clusters identified in the first cohort showed a tendency to co-occur across the 100 to 150 validation repertoires. Cytomegalovirus status was reportedly diagnosed by the classifier with high specificity and sensitivity. The study listed approximately 160 cytomegalovirus-associated TCR beta chains.

On this clone: The antigen is unknown.

The V end lost 4 bases, the J end lost 4 bases, and 16 bases lay between the germline ends. The germline gives CDR1 ENHRY, CDR2 SYGVKD. The CDR3 spans 16 residues. This table comes from immunoSEQ multiplex PCR, and its TCRdb copy is limited to in-frame clones, with some not included. The sample holds about 82,000 clones, just under 95% seen once. Donors were drawn from the approximately 120-subject validation cohort, separate from the 666-subject first cohort. The specimen sequenced was PBMCs. This chain joins TRBV10-3 and TRBJ2-2; the D gene is possibly TRBD1 (6 bases). The source is a man younger than 30 in good health and CMV-seronegative. This chain's CDR3 is CAISATDRLGTGELFF. CDR3 DNA sequence: TGTGCCATCAGTGCGACGGACAGACTGGGCACCGGGGAGCTGTTTTTT.